This is a list of T cell receptor beta chains from one sample in a study of blood T cell repertoires in COVID-19. Sequenced by immunoSEQ multiplex PCR; TCRdb stores in-frame clones only, minus some. The sample consists of 150,000 to 180,000 clones, 80% of them appearing once. Sequencing was performed on peripheral blood. These receptors came from a man aged 55 to 70 with acute or convalescent COVID-19. CDR3s include the opening cysteine and the closing phenylalanine or tryptophan. The D gene is left open where the match is weak. A clone size is listed for some rows: how often the clone was seen (once, few, many), or a class if it is expanded.

clone_size,j_call,d_call,v_call,cdr3_nt,cdr3_aa
-,TRBJ2-3,-,TRBV19,TGTGCCAGTAGTGTGGGGCTGAGGACAGATACGCAGTATTTT,CASSVGLRTDTQYF
-,TRBJ2-5,TRBD1,TRBV7-7,TGTGCCAGCAGCTTAGGGACAGGGGTGAGGGAGACCCAGTACTTC,CASSLGTGVRETQYF
-,TRBJ2-1,TRBD2,TRBV20-1,TGCAGTGCTAGTCAAGCGGGAGGAAACCACAATGAGCAGTTCTTC,CSASQAGGNHNEQFF
-,TRBJ2-3,TRBD2,TRBV7-2,TGTGCCAGCAGCTATCGCGGGAGTGCTGAAGATACGCAGTATTTT,CASSYRGSAEDTQYF
-,TRBJ2-7,-,TRBV30,TGTGCCTGGAGTGTGTACGGTCCCTACGAGCAGTACTTC,CAWSVYGPYEQYF
-,TRBJ1-2,TRBD1,TRBV5-1,TGCGCCAGCAGCCCTGTAGGGACAGGGAACTATGGCTACACCTTC,CASSPVGTGNYGYTF
-,TRBJ2-7,-,TRBV12-5,TGTGCTAGTGGTTTACAGGGCTCCTACGAGCAGTACTTC,CASGLQGSYEQYF
once,TRBJ1-1,-,TRBV6-2/TRBV6-3,TGTGCCAGCAGTTACTCTGCAGGGCTTGAAGCTTTCTTT,CASSYSAGLEAFF
-,TRBJ2-7,TRBD2,TRBV29-1,TGCAGCGCCGGGGGGGGCCGCTACGAGCAGTACTTC,CSAGGGRYEQYF
-,TRBJ1-1,-,TRBV28,TGTGCCAGCAGTGTGACAGGACTGAACACTGAAGCTTTCTTT,CASSVTGLNTEAFF
-,TRBJ2-1,TRBD2,TRBV30,TGTGCCTGGGGGATTAGCGGGACCTACAATGAGCAGTTCTTC,CAWGISGTYNEQFF
-,TRBJ2-7,-,TRBV7-3,TGTGCCAGCAGCTTATATAAGAGCGGCGAGCAGTACTTC,CASSLYKSGEQYF
-,TRBJ1-2,-,TRBV12-3/TRBV12-4,TGTGCCAGCAGCCTAGACCTTAACTATGGCTACACCTTC,CASSLDLNYGYTF
-,TRBJ2-5,TRBD2,TRBV27,TGTGCCAGCAGCTCACTAGCGGGAGGGCAAGAGACCCAGTACTTC,CASSSLAGGQETQYF
-,TRBJ2-1,TRBD2,TRBV5-6,TGTGCCAGCAGCTTTCTAGCGGTTAGCTCCTACAATGAGCAGTTCTTC,CASSFLAVSSYNEQFF
-,TRBJ1-5,-,TRBV11-2,TGTGCCAGCAGCTTAGTGTCGAGGGCAGAGAGCAATCAGCCCCAGCATTTT,CASSLVSRAESNQPQHF
-,TRBJ2-1,-,TRBV2,TGTGCCAGCAGGGCGAGGCGGGGCAATGAGCAGTTCTTC,CASRARRGNEQFF
-,TRBJ2-3,TRBD2,TRBV7-2,TGTGCCAGCAGCTTAGCCGACTCGGGACTAGCGGGATACACAGATACGCAGTATTTT,CASSLADSGLAGYTDTQYF
-,TRBJ2-3,TRBD2,TRBV3-1/TRBV3-2,TGTGCCAGCAGCCTCCATGTGGCTAGCGGGAGGGACACGCAGTATTTT,CASSLHVASGRDTQYF
-,TRBJ2-3,TRBD1,TRBV30,TGTGCCTGGTCCCTCCCGGGACAGGGAACGAGCACAGATACGCAGTATTTT,CAWSLPGQGTSTDTQYF